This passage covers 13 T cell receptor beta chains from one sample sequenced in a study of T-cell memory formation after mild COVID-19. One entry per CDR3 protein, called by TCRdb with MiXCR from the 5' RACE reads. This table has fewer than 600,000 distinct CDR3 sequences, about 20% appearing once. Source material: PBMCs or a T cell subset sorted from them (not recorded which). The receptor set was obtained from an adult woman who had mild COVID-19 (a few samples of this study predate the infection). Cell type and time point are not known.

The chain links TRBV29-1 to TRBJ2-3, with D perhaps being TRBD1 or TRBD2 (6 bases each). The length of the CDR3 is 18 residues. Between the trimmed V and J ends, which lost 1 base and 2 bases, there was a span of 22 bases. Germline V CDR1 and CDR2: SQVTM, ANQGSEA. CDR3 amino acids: CSVEGPPGGGIPTDTQYF. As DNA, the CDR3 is TGCAGCGTTGAAGGGCCTCCCGGAGGGGGGATCCCCACAGATACGCAGTATTTT.

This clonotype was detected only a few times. The DNA of the CDR3 is TGTGCCAGCACCGCCGGCTCTTTCCCCTATGGCTACACCTTC. Amino acid sequence: CASTAGSFPYGYTF. The J gene is TRBJ1-2, the V gene TRBV12-3 or TRBV12-4; D gene unclear. V lost 7 bases and J 4 bases, leaving 16 bases between the germline ends. The CDR3 consists of 14 residues.

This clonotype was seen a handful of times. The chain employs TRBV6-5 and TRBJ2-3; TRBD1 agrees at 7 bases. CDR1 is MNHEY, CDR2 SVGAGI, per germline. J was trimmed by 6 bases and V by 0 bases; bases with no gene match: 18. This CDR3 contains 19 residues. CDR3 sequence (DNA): TGTGCCAGCAGTTACTCTCCTTACCGACAGGGAACAACCCGTGATACGCAGTATTTT. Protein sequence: CASSYSPYRQGTTRDTQYF.

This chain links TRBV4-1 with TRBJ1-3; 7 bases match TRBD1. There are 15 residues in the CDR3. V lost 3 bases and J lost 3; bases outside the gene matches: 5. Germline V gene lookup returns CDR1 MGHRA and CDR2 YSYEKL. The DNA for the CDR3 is TGCGCCAGCAGCCACTTACGACAGGGTGGAAACACCATATATTTT. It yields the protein CASSHLRQGGNTIYF.

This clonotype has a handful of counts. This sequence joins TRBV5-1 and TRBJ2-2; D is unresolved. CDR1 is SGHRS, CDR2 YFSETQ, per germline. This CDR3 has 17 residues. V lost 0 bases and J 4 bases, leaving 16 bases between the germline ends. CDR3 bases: TGCGCCAGCAGCTTGGGTCCTCAGGCAAGGGTCACCGGGGAGCTGTTTTTT. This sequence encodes CASSLGPQARVTGELFF.

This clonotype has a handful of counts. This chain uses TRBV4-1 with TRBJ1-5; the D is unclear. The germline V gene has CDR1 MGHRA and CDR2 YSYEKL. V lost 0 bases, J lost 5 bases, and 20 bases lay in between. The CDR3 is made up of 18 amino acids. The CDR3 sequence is CASSQDNWQEKPHQPQHF. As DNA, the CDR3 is TGCGCCAGCAGCCAAGATAATTGGCAGGAGAAACCTCATCAGCCCCAGCATTTT.

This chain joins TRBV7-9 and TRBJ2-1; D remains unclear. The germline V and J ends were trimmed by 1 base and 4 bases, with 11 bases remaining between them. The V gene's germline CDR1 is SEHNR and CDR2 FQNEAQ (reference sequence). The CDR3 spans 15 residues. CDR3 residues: CASSLGMSAYNEQFF. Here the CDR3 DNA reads TGTGCCAGCAGCTTAGGGATGTCCGCTTACAATGAGCAGTTCTTC.

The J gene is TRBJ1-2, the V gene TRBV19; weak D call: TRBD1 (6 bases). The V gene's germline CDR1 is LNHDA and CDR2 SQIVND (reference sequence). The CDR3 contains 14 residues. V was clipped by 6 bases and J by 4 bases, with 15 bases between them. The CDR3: CASSADRKIYGYTF. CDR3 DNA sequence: TGTGCCAGTAGCGCGGACAGAAAAATCTATGGCTACACCTTC. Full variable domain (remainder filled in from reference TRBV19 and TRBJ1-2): DGGITQSPKYLFRKEGQNVTLSCEQNLNHDAMYWYRQDPGQGLRLIYYSQIVNDFQKGDIAEGYSVSREKKESFPLTVTSAQKNPTAFYLCASSADRKIYGYTFGSGTRLTVV.

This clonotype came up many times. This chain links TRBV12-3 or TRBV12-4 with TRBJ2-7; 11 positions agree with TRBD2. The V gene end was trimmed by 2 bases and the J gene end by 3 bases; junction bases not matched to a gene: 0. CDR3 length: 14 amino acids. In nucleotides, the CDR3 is TGTGCCAGCAGTTTACTAGCGGGGGGCTACGAGCAGTACTTC. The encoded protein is CASSLLAGGYEQYF.

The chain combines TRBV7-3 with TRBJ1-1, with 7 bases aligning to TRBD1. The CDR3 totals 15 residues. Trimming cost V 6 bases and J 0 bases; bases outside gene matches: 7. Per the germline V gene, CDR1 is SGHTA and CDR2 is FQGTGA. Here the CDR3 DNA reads TGTGCCAGCAGTTCCACAGGGGCTATGAACACTGAAGCTTTCTTT. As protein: CASSSTGAMNTEAFF.

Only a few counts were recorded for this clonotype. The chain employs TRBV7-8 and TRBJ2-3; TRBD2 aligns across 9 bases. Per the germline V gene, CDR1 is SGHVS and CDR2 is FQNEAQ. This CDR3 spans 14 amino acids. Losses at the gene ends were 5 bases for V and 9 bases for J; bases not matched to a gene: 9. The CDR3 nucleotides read TGTGCCAGCAGCCCGGATAGCGGGAGCAACACGCAGTATTTT. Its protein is CASSPDSGSNTQYF. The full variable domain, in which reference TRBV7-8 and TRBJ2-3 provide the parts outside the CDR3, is GAGVSQSPRYKVAKRGQDVALRCDPISGHVSLFWYQQALGQGPEFLTYFQNEAQLDKSGLPSDRFFAERPEGSVSTLKIQRTQQEDSAVYLCASSPDSGSNTQYFGPGTRLTVL.

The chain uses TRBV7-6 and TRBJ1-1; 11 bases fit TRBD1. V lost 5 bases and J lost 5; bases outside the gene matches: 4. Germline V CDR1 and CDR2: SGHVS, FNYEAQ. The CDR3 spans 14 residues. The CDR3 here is CASSPGQGETEAFF. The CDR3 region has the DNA TGTGCCAGCAGCCCGGGACAGGGGGAGACTGAAGCTTTCTTT.

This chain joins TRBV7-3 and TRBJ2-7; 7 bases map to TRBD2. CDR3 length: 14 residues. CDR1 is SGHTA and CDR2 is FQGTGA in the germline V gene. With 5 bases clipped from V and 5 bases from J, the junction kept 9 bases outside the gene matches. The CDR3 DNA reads TGTGCCAGCAGCCCAGGTGCGGGAGCCCACGAGCAGTACTTC. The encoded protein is CASSPGAGAHEQYF. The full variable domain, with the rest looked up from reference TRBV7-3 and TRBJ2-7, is GAGVSQTPSNKVTEKGKYVELRCDPISGHTALYWYRQSLGQGPEFLIYFQGTGAADDSGLPNDRFFAVRPEGSVSTLKIQRTERGDSAVYLCASSPGAGAHEQYFGPGTRLTVT.